Each of the 22 T cell receptor beta chains below was sequenced from the same sample in a study of blood T cell repertoires in COVID-19 (TCRdb year 2020). The library was obtained by the immunoSEQ multiplex PCR assay. Drawn from immuneACCESS, this table holds only the in-frame rearrangements with V and J called that TCRdb kept. Clones are partly lost; checked studies trace under half to an unresolved V gene and leave the rest unexplained. A total of tens of thousands of clones appear in this sample, roughly nine tenths of them only once. Roughly 1.3% of the sample is taken by the ten largest. What was sequenced was peripheral blood. These receptors were collected from a man in his sixties with acute or convalescent COVID-19.

The J gene is TRBJ1-1, the V gene TRBV19, with D perhaps matching TRBD1 (6 bases). This CDR3 region has 14 residues. CDR1 is LNHDA, CDR2 SQIVND, per germline (reference sequence). Trimming removed 6 bases from V and 3 bases from J, with 14 bases in between. The CDR3 region has the DNA TGTGCCAGTAGCCAGGGACACCAATACACTGAAGCTTTCTTT. This encodes CASSQGHQYTEAFF. Full variable domain (rest looked up from reference TRBV19 and TRBJ1-1): DGGITQSPKYLFRKEGQNVTLSCEQNLNHDAMYWYRQDPGQGLRLIYYSQIVNDFQKGDIAEGYSVSREKKESFPLTVTSAQKNPTAFYLCASSQGHQYTEAFFGQGTRLTVV.

The rearrangement joins TRBV7-9 to TRBJ1-1; the D gene is possibly TRBD1 (6 bases). The germline V and J ends were trimmed by 3 bases and 3 bases, with 14 bases remaining between them. Germline V gives CDR1 SEHNR, CDR2 FQNEAQ (reference sequence). This CDR3 contains 15 residues. In DNA form, the CDR3 reads TGTGCCAGCAGCTTTGATGGGGGCCGGTACACTGAAGCTTTCTTT. Amino acids: CASSFDGGRYTEAFF.

The rearrangement joins TRBV19 to TRBJ1-1; D perhaps matches TRBD1 (5 bases). Per germline, CDR1 LNHDA and CDR2 SQIVND (reference sequence). V was pared by 5 bases and J by 0 bases, with 13 bases between. The CDR3 is 15 amino acids. CDR3 amino acids: CASSPRGIMNTEAFF. Written as DNA, the CDR3 is TGTGCCAGTAGTCCCCGGGGGATCATGAACACTGAAGCTTTCTTT.

This chain joins TRBV6-6 and TRBJ2-3; D may be TRBD1 (6 bases). CDR1 MNHNY and CDR2 SVGAGI come from the germline V gene (reference sequence). This CDR3 has 14 residues. V lost 6 bases and J 0 bases, leaving 10 bases between the germline ends. In DNA form, the CDR3 reads TGTGCCAGCAGACAGGGATATAGCACAGATACGCAGTATTTT. This encodes CASRQGYSTDTQYF.

The rearrangement uses TRBV5-1 and TRBJ2-7; 9 bases are a match to TRBD1. The germline gives CDR1 SGHRS, CDR2 YFSETQ. CDR3 size: 16 residues. V was pared by 0 bases and J by 2 bases, with 6 bases of the junction left unmatched. CDR3 nucleotide sequence: TGCGCCAGCAGCTTGGAAGGGACAGGGAAAACCTACGAGCAGTACTTC. Its translation is CASSLEGTGKTYEQYF.

This chain uses TRBV2 with TRBJ1-1; D unresolved. CDR3 length: 14 residues. Trimming took off 2 bases at V and 0 bases at J, with 7 bases between the two ends. Germline V gene lookup returns CDR1 SNHLY and CDR2 FYNNEI. CDR3 bases: TGTGCCAGCAGTGAACACAGCATGAACACTGAAGCTTTCTTT. Translating it yields CASSEHSMNTEAFF.

The chain is built from TRBV7-7 and TRBJ1-2; D not certain. Germline V gives CDR1 SSHAT, CDR2 FNYEAQ (reference sequence). With 1 base removed from V and 2 bases from J, the gap between germline ends came to 14 bases. This CDR3 contains 16 residues. This chain's CDR3 is CASSLEIEQLNYGYTF. The CDR3 DNA reads as TGTGCCAGCAGCTTAGAGATCGAACAGCTAAACTATGGCTACACCTTC. Based on the CDR3 plus reference TRBV7-7 and TRBJ1-2, the full variable domain is GAGVSQSPRYKVTKRGQDVTLRCDPISSHATLYWYQQALGQGPEFLTYFNYEAQPDKSGLPSDRFSAERPEGSISTLTIQRTEQRDSAMYRCASSLEIEQLNYGYTFGSGTRLTVV.

The chain employs TRBV11-2 and TRBJ1-2, with 7 bases matching TRBD1. With V trimmed by 1 base and J by 3 bases, 5 bases remained unmatched. The CDR3 covers 15 residues. The germline CDR1 and CDR2 sequences are SGHAT and FQNNGV. The CDR3 loop is CASSLASRGYYGYTF. CDR3 nucleotides: TGTGCCAGCAGCTTAGCCAGCAGGGGGTACTATGGCTACACCTTC.

The rearrangement links TRBV19 to TRBJ1-1; the match to TRBD1 covers 9 bases. Germline assignment: CDR1 LNHDA and CDR2 SQIVND (reference sequence). Losses at the gene ends were 7 bases for V and 6 bases for J; bases not matched to a gene: 12. This CDR3 is 15 amino acids long. The CDR3 coding sequence is TGTGCCAGTACCCCCCAGGACAGGGGTACCGCTGAAGCTTTCTTT. It specifies CASTPQDRGTAEAFF.

CDR3 sequence (DNA): TGTGCCATCAGTGACGTGACAGGGGGACCGAATCAGCCCCAGCATTTT. Translation gives CAISDVTGGPNQPQHF. The V call is TRBV10-3, the J call TRBJ1-5; 9 bases match TRBD1. The CDR3 runs to 16 residues. The germline CDR1 and CDR2 sequences are ENHRY and SYGVKD. The V gene end was trimmed by 3 bases and the J gene end by 4 bases; junction bases not matched to a gene: 7.

This chain links TRBV7-9 with TRBJ2-7, with TRBD1 as a possible D gene (5 bases). The V end was cut by 1 base, the J end by 2 bases, with 18 bases between. Germline-derived CDR1 and CDR2 are SEHNR and FQNEAQ (reference sequence). This CDR3 comprises 17 residues. CDR3 region: CASSLVLAAGYTYEQYF. The CDR3 DNA reads TGTGCCAGCAGCTTAGTTCTTGCGGCAGGGTACACCTACGAGCAGTACTTC.

V usage is TRBV3-1 (or the pseudogene TRBV3-2) and J usage is TRBJ1-3; D is uncertain. Looked up from germline, CDR1 is LGHDT and CDR2 is YNNKEL (reference sequence). The CDR3 spans 16 residues. Trimming left V 4 bases short and J 0 bases short, with 13 bases between. The CDR3 loop is CASSREQTLSGNTIYF. The CDR3 DNA reads TGTGCCAGCAGCCGAGAACAGACCCTCTCTGGAAACACCATATATTTT.

The V call is TRBV5-4, the J call TRBJ2-3; 7 nucleotides align to TRBD1. Germline CDR1 reads SGHNT; CDR2 reads YYREEE (reference sequence). The CDR3 is 14 amino acids. V shed 2 bases, J shed 4 bases, and the junction held 4 bases outside the gene matches. The CDR3 loop reads CASSFRGGADTQYF. The CDR3 DNA sequence: TGTGCCAGCAGCTTCAGAGGGGGCGCAGATACGCAGTATTTT.

J is TRBJ1-2 and V is TRBV3-1 (or the pseudogene TRBV3-2); D not certain. The CDR3 covers 12 residues. The V and J ends lost 7 bases and 8 bases respectively, with 14 bases between them. CDR1 LGHDT and CDR2 YNNKEL come from the germline V gene (reference sequence). CDR3 residues: CASKGGSWGYTF. Written as DNA, the CDR3 is TGTGCCAGCAAGGGAGGTTCCTGGGGCTACACCTTC.

This chain links TRBV7-3 with TRBJ1-6; D not certain. The CDR3 runs to 18 residues. Between the trimmed V and J ends, which lost 2 bases and 10 bases, there was a span of 24 bases. The V gene's germline CDR1 is SGHTA and CDR2 FQGTGA. This CDR3 reads CASSLWALASAGSSPLHF. Written as DNA, the CDR3 is TGTGCCAGCAGCTTATGGGCCCTTGCGTCGGCTGGTTCGTCACCCCTCCACTTT.

CDR3 DNA: TGTGCCACCAGTGATTTGCAGGGACATAACAATTCACCCCTCCACTTT. This translates into CATSDLQGHNNSPLHF. The V gene is TRBV24-1, the J gene TRBJ1-6; D might be TRBD1 (6 bases). Trimming took off 0 bases at V and 7 bases at J, with 12 bases between the two ends. There are 16 residues in the CDR3. Per the germline V gene, CDR1 is KGHDR and CDR2 is SFDVKD.

In nucleotides, the CDR3 is TGTGCCACCAGCAGAGGGAGGGGTTTCGGCTCTGGAAACACCATATATTTT. This encodes CATSRGRGFGSGNTIYF. The chain couples TRBV15 to TRBJ1-3; TRBD1 might be the D (5 bases). CDR1 and CDR2 from the germline V gene are LNHNV and YYDKDF (reference sequence). This CDR3 contains 17 residues. The ends were cut back, 1 base at V and 0 bases at J, with 13 bases in the middle. Filled out from reference TRBV15 and TRBJ1-3, the complete variable domain reads DAMVIQNPRYQVTQFGKPVTLSCSQTLNHNVMYWYQQKSSQAPKLLFHYYDKDFNNEADTPDNFQSRRPNTSFCFLDIRSPGLGDTAMYLCATSRGRGFGSGNTIYFGEGSWLTVV.

The chain couples TRBV18 to TRBJ1-2; TRBD1 matches 7 bases. This CDR3 contains 13 residues. Germline lookup yields CDR1 KGHSH and CDR2 LQKENI. V shed 3 bases, J shed 5 bases, and the junction held 3 bases outside the gene matches. The CDR3 here is CASSPGQEYGYTF. The DNA for the CDR3 is TGTGCCAGCTCACCCGGACAGGAGTATGGCTACACCTTC.

The chain has TRBV2 and TRBJ1-1; no reliable D call. V dropped 9 bases and J dropped 3 bases, with 14 bases sitting between them. Germline values: CDR1 SNHLY, CDR2 FYNNEI. CDR3 length: 13 amino acids. CDR3 nucleotide sequence: TGTGCCAGAAACCTAGACGGTTACACTGAAGCTTTCTTT. Translating gives CARNLDGYTEAFF.

The J gene is TRBJ1-5, the V gene TRBV2; 8 bases are shared with TRBD1. V shed 6 bases and J 7 bases; nucleotides not matched to a gene: 11. Germline CDR1 is SNHLY and CDR2 is FYNNEI. The CDR3 contains 15 residues. CDR3 bases: TGTGCCAGCAGCTCCGACAGGGGCGCAGCCCAGCCCCAGCATTTT. Its protein is CASSSDRGAAQPQHF.

The gene calls are TRBV11-2 and TRBJ1-4; D call uncertain. Trimming left V 3 bases short and J 8 bases short, with 7 bases between. Germline V gene data show CDR1 as SGHAT and CDR2 as FQNNGV. The CDR3 length is 12 residues. This chain's CDR3 is CASSFAGEKLFF. The CDR3 DNA is TGTGCCAGCAGCTTTGCGGGGGAAAAACTGTTTTTT.

V and J are TRBV6-5 and TRBJ2-7; D not resolved. With 6 bases removed from V and 2 bases from J, the gap between germline ends came to 11 bases. This CDR3 region has 13 residues. CDR1 is MNHEY and CDR2 is SVGAGI in the germline V gene. Here the CDR3 reads CASSPPGAYEQYF. CDR3 in DNA: TGTGCCAGCAGCCCGCCCGGAGCCTACGAGCAGTACTTC.